Following are 27 T cell receptor beta chains from one sample sequenced in a study of T cell responses to AZD1222 COVID-19 vaccine. Profiled with immunoSEQ multiplex PCR; TCRdb holds only in-frame clones, not every one. Here the sample spans 120,000 to 150,000 clones, around 90% being singletons. The input for sequencing was peripheral blood, taken 28 days after the second dose of the MenACWY control vaccine. The receptors were sampled from an adult who received the MenACWY meningococcal vaccine as a control.

The chain joins TRBV28 to TRBJ1-1; D gene uncertain. The CDR3 covers 11 residues. V lost 4 bases and J lost 4, with 4 bases in between. The V gene's germline CDR1 is MDHEN and CDR2 SYDVKM. The CDR3 bases are TGTGCCAGCAGTTCATCCACTGAAGCTTTCTTT. This translates into CASSSSTEAFF. Supplemented by reference TRBV28 and TRBJ1-1, the full variable domain reads DVKVTQSSRYLVKRTGEKVFLECVQDMDHENMFWYRQDPGLGLRLIYFSYDVKMKEKGDIPEGYSVSREKKERFSLILESASTNQTSMYLCASSSSTEAFFGQGTRLTVV.

This clone was detected once. The junction departs from germline at one end; a sequencing error may be responsible. This rearrangement joins TRBV3-1 (or the pseudogene TRBV3-2) to TRBJ1-6, with TRBD1 matching 9 bases. The length of the CDR3 is 15 residues. Germline V gene sequence: CDR1 LGHDT, CDR2 YNNKEL (reference sequence). The CDR3 nucleotides are TGTGCCAGCACCGGACAGGGGCAGTATAGTTCACCCCTCCACTTT. Translation: CASTGQGQYSSPLHF.

The V call is TRBV2, the J call TRBJ1-4, with 7 bases fitting TRBD1. V lost 6 bases, J lost 10 bases, and 14 bases stayed unmatched. Germline V CDR1 and CDR2: SNHLY, FYNNEI. The CDR3 is made up of 15 amino acids. CDR3 in amino acids: CASSPSTGISRKLFF. CDR3 coding DNA: TGTGCCAGCAGCCCGTCGACAGGGATCTCACGAAAACTGTTTTTT.

J is TRBJ2-4 and V is TRBV3-1 (or the pseudogene TRBV3-2), with TRBD2 as a possible D gene (5 bases). The germline CDR1 and CDR2 sequences are LGHDT and YNNKEL (reference sequence). The V and J ends lost 1 base and 4 bases respectively, with 8 bases between them. This CDR3 has 14 amino acids. This chain's CDR3 is CASSQVGSKNIQYF. The CDR3 DNA is TGTGCCAGCAGCCAAGTTGGGAGTAAAAACATTCAGTACTTC.

The J gene is TRBJ1-6, the V gene TRBV19; 11 bases map to TRBD1. The V segment lost 4 bases and the J segment 1 base; nucleotides outside the gene matches: 12. The CDR3 is made up of 20 amino acids. Germline CDR1 reads LNHDA; CDR2 reads SQIVND (reference sequence). CDR3 loop: CASSRGGNRDRGSYNSPLHF. The CDR3 bases are TGTGCCAGTAGTAGAGGGGGGAACCGGGACAGGGGGTCCTATAATTCACCCCTCCACTTT.

The V and J genes are TRBV6-2 or TRBV6-3 and TRBJ2-1; D is unclear. CDR3 length equals 13 residues. V gave up 3 bases and J gave up 4 bases, with 7 bases separating them. CDR1 and CDR2 (germline): MNHEY, SVGEGT. The CDR3 loop is CASSYWRYNEQFF. The CDR3 coding sequence is TGTGCCAGCAGTTATTGGCGGTACAATGAGCAGTTCTTC.

This sequence joins TRBV4-3 and TRBJ2-2, with no clear D. The CDR3 contains 14 residues. From germline, CDR1 is LGHNA and CDR2 YSLEER. V was cut by 0 bases and J by 5 bases, with 7 bases left in between. In DNA, the CDR3 is TGCGCCAGCAGCCAAGAAGTGACAACCGGGGAGCTGTTTTTT. Amino acids: CASSQEVTTGELFF.

This rearrangement joins TRBV15 to TRBJ1-2; TRBD1 is a possible D gene (5 bases). The germline V and J ends were trimmed by 5 bases and 5 bases, with 24 bases remaining between them. Looked up from germline, CDR1 is LNHNV and CDR2 is YYDKDF (reference sequence). The CDR3 runs 17 residues. The CDR3 loop reads CATSGTGVTRFLYGYTF. The CDR3, as DNA: TGTGCCACCAGCGGGACGGGGGTTACACGTTTTCTGTATGGCTACACCTTC.

This sequence joins TRBV9 and TRBJ2-5; D is perhaps TRBD2 (6 bases). V was trimmed by 1 base and J by 4 bases, leaving 8 bases between them. Germline loops: CDR1 SGDLS, CDR2 YYNGEE. The CDR3 runs 13 residues. This CDR3 reads CASSVIGGETQYF. DNA of the CDR3: TGTGCCAGCAGCGTAATCGGGGGAGAGACCCAGTACTTC. Full variable domain (rest looked up from reference TRBV9 and TRBJ2-5): DSGVTQTPKHLITATGQRVTLRCSPRSGDLSVYWYQQSLDQGLQFLIQYYNGEERAKGNILERFSAQQFPDLHSELNLSSLELGDSALYFCASSVIGGETQYFGPGTRLLVL.

This clone was found once. This chain connects TRBV28 to TRBJ2-2; D remains ambiguous. Germline assignment: CDR1 MDHEN and CDR2 SYDVKM. The CDR3 spans 12 residues. Trimming took 4 bases from V and 8 from J, leaving 8 bases between them. The CDR3 DNA reads TGTGCCAGCAGTTCGGTTGGTGGGGAGCTGTTTTTT. It specifies CASSSVGGELFF. Based on the CDR3 plus reference TRBV28 and TRBJ2-2, the full variable domain is DVKVTQSSRYLVKRTGEKVFLECVQDMDHENMFWYRQDPGLGLRLIYFSYDVKMKEKGDIPEGYSVSREKKERFSLILESASTNQTSMYLCASSSVGGELFFGEGSRLTVL.

The chain couples TRBV9 to TRBJ2-5; 7 nucleotides match TRBD2. J lost 5 bases, V lost 2 bases, and 9 bases had no gene match. Per germline, CDR1 SGDLS and CDR2 YYNGEE. This CDR3 is built from 15 residues. The CDR3 sequence: CASSVPSGGGETQYF. The DNA for the CDR3 is TGTGCCAGCAGCGTCCCCTCGGGGGGAGGCGAGACCCAGTACTTC.

V and J are TRBV3-1 (or the pseudogene TRBV3-2) and TRBJ1-4, with D perhaps matching TRBD1 (5 bases). Germline V gene lookup returns CDR1 LGHDT and CDR2 YNNKEL (reference sequence). V was pared by 1 base and J by 8 bases, with 17 bases between. This CDR3 is built from 16 residues. The CDR3 region is CASSQVLGAVEEKLFF. CDR3 in DNA: TGTGCCAGCAGCCAAGTTCTCGGGGCGGTGGAGGAAAAACTGTTTTTT.

J is TRBJ2-7 and V is TRBV2; 12 bases map to TRBD2. The length of the CDR3 is 15 residues. The germline V gene has CDR1 SNHLY and CDR2 FYNNEI. Unmatched junction bases numbered 8, after V lost 7 bases and J lost 4 bases. CDR3 coding DNA: TGTGCCAGCATAGTTTCTAGCGGGGGGGATTACGAGCAGTACTTC. Amino acid sequence: CASIVSSGGDYEQYF.

This sequence joins TRBV7-9 and TRBJ2-2; TRBD2 agrees at 9 bases. The CDR3 is made up of 15 amino acids. CDR1 SEHNR and CDR2 FQNEAQ come from the germline V gene (reference sequence). J gave up 6 bases and V 2 bases, and 4 bases lay outside the gene matches. The CDR3 region is CASSLPAGGPGELFF. The CDR3, as DNA: TGTGCCAGCAGCTTACCGGCGGGAGGGCCCGGGGAGCTGTTTTTT.

The rearrangement links TRBV27 to TRBJ2-1, with a tentative D call TRBD2 (6 bases). The CDR3 totals 13 residues. Per the germline V gene, CDR1 is MNHEY and CDR2 is SMNVEV (reference sequence). Trimming shortened V by 10 bases and J by 7 bases, and 17 bases separated the two germline ends. The CDR3, as DNA: TGTGCCACCTCACCAGGAGGGGCGAATGAGCAGTTCTTC. Encoded protein: CATSPGGANEQFF.

This rearrangement joins TRBV7-9 to TRBJ2-3, with a tentative D call TRBD1 (6 bases). The CDR3 loop spans 13 amino acids. Between the trimmed V and J ends, which lost 5 bases and 5 bases, there was a span of 11 bases. Germline V gene lookup returns CDR1 SEHNR and CDR2 FQNEAQ (reference sequence). The chain's CDR3 is CASSPLGGDTQYF. In DNA, the CDR3 is TGTGCCAGCAGCCCTCTAGGGGGAGATACGCAGTATTTT.

The chain employs TRBV27 and TRBJ2-1; D possibly corresponds to TRBD1 (6 bases). Between the trimmed V and J ends, which lost 2 bases and 4 bases, there was a span of 12 bases. This CDR3 region has 15 residues. CDR1 is MNHEY and CDR2 is SMNVEV in the germline V gene (reference sequence). The CDR3, as DNA: TGTGCCAGCAGTTTAGACGGGACACTGTACAATGAGCAGTTCTTC. Its protein product is CASSLDGTLYNEQFF.

The rearrangement joins TRBV6-5 to TRBJ2-7, with D possibly being TRBD1 or TRBD2 (5 bases each). The CDR3 contains 13 residues. V lost 7 bases and J lost 1, with 11 bases in between. Germline CDR1 MNHEY, CDR2 SVGAGI. As DNA, the CDR3 is TGTGCCAGCATCCGGGACGGATCCTACGAGCAGTACTTC. Its translation is CASIRDGSYEQYF.

Written as DNA, the CDR3 is TGTGCCTGGAGTTCGGCAGCCGGGGTCCTGACTTTC. This translates into CAWSSAAGVLTF. This chain connects TRBV30 to TRBJ2-6, with D uncertain. The CDR3 covers 12 residues. Germline CDR1 GTSNPN, CDR2 SVGIG (reference sequence). V lost 2 bases and J 13 bases, leaving 12 bases between the germline ends.

This clone was counted a few times. The rearrangement uses TRBV15 and TRBJ1-6, with TRBD1 as a possible D gene (5 bases). The V end was cut by 4 bases, the J end by 7 bases, with 17 bases between. This CDR3 comprises 16 residues. Germline assignment: CDR1 LNHNV and CDR2 YYDKDF (reference sequence). CDR3 coding DNA: TGTGCCACCAGCACAAAGGGGACGGCTCGAAATTCACCCCTCCACTTT. Protein sequence: CATSTKGTARNSPLHF.

J is TRBJ1-4 and V is TRBV5-1; TRBD1 matches 11 bases. The V segment lost 4 bases and the J segment 5 bases; nucleotides outside the gene matches: 13. The CDR3 sequence is 18 residues long. Germline assignment: CDR1 SGHRS and CDR2 YFSETQ. CDR3 DNA: TGCGCCAGCAGCCTCTACTCCGGGACAGGGGGAATAAATGAAAAACTGTTTTTT. It encodes CASSLYSGTGGINEKLFF. The full variable domain, completed using reference TRBV5-1 and TRBJ1-4, is KAGVTQTPRYLIKTRGQQVTLSCSPISGHRSVSWYQQTPGQGLQFLFEYFSETQRNKGNFPGRFSGRQFSNSRSEMNVSTLELGDSALYLCASSLYSGTGGINEKLFFGSGTQLSVL.

The V call is TRBV10-3, the J call TRBJ2-7; TRBD2 is a possible D gene (5 bases). Trimming stripped 3 bases from V and 0 bases from J, with 12 bases between. The CDR3 is 15 residues long. The germline V gene encodes CDR1 ENHRY and CDR2 SYGVKD. CDR3 loop: CAISDWGSDSYEQYF. The CDR3 DNA is TGTGCCATCAGTGATTGGGGTAGCGACTCCTACGAGCAGTACTTC.

The rearrangement joins TRBV2 to TRBJ1-5; possibly TRBD1 for D (5 bases). CDR3 length equals 14 residues. Deletions cut 5 bases from V and 1 base from J, with 9 bases between. Germline loops: CDR1 SNHLY, CDR2 FYNNEI. The CDR3: CASSPGRSNQPQHF. CDR3 DNA sequence: TGTGCCAGCAGTCCGGGACGCAGCAATCAGCCCCAGCATTTT.

The V call is TRBV7-2, the J call TRBJ2-7; D remains unclear. Germline V gives CDR1 SGHTA, CDR2 FQGNSA. Trimming stripped 1 base from V and 2 bases from J, with 6 bases between. There are 13 residues in the CDR3. The CDR3 is CASSLVRAYEQYF. The CDR3 DNA reads TGTGCCAGCAGCTTAGTCAGAGCCTACGAGCAGTACTTC.

J is TRBJ1-1 and V is TRBV5-4; TRBD1 agrees at 8 bases. Trimming at V came to 4 bases and at J to 7 bases, leaving 6 bases not matched to a gene. Germline CDR1 and CDR2: SGHNT and YYREEE (reference sequence). The CDR3 covers 13 residues. CDR3 sequence reads: CASSVDRDSEAFF. DNA for the CDR3: TGTGCCAGCAGCGTGGACAGGGACAGTGAAGCTTTCTTT.

The chain is built from TRBV4-1 and TRBJ2-6; D gene ambiguous. The germline gives CDR1 MGHRA, CDR2 YSYEKL. The ends were cut back, 0 bases at V and 0 bases at J, with 12 bases in the middle. The CDR3 covers 18 residues. CDR3 in amino acids: CASSQEGRNPSGANVLTF. Written as DNA, the CDR3 is TGCGCCAGCAGCCAAGAGGGCAGAAACCCCTCTGGGGCCAACGTCCTGACTTTC.

This clone was picked up a small number of times. The chain uses TRBV7-9 and TRBJ1-1; D is ambiguous. V was cut by 5 bases and J by 6 bases, with 19 bases left in between. Germline CDR1 is SEHNR and CDR2 is FQNEAQ (reference sequence). CDR3 length equals 15 residues. The CDR3 loop reads CASSPALLFSSEAFF. In DNA form, the CDR3 reads TGTGCCAGCAGCCCCGCCCTCCTCTTCTCTTCTGAAGCTTTCTTT.